This T cell receptor beta chain is from a study of control samples from healthy donors and cancer patients. Sequencing used immunoSEQ multiplex PCR; TCRdb keeps in-frame clones, though not all of them. The table lists more than 85,000 clones, about 90% of them singletons. The CDR3 length is 16 residues. Unmatched junction bases numbered 11, after V lost 1 base and J lost 3 bases. Germline loops: CDR1 SQVTM, CDR2 ANQGSEA. This TCR derives from a woman between 18 and 29 years old in good health. The sequenced sample was blood. V and J are TRBV29-1 and TRBJ1-2; the match to TRBD1 covers 7 bases. CDR3: CSVEGAKGAGDYGYTF. The CDR3 DNA sequence: TGCAGCGTTGAAGGTGCGAAGGGGGCAGGAGACTATGGCTACACCTTC.